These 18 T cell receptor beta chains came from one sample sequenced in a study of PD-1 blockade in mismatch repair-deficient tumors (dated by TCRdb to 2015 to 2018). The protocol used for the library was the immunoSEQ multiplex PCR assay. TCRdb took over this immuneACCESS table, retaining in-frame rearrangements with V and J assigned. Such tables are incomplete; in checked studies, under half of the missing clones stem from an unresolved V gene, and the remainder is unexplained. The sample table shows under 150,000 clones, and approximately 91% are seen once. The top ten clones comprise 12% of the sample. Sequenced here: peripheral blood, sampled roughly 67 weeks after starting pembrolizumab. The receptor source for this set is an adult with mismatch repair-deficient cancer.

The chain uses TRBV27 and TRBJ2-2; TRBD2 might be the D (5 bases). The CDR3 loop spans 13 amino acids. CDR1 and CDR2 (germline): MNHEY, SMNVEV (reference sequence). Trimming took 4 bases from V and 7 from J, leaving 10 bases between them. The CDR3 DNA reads TGTGCCAGCAGTTCTACTAGTATCGGGGAGCTGTTTTTT. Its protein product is CASSSTSIGELFF.

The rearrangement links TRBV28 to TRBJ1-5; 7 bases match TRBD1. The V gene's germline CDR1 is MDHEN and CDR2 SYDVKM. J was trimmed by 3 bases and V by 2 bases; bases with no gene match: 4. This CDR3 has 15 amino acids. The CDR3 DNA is TGTGCCAGCAGTTTACCGGACAGGCACAATCAGCCCCAGCATTTT. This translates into CASSLPDRHNQPQHF.

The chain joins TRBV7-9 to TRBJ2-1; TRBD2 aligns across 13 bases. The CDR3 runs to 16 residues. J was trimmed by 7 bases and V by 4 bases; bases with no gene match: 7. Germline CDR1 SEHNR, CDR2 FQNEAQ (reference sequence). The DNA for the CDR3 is TGTGCCAGCAGCTCCCCGGGACTAGCGGGATTAAATGAGCAGTTCTTC. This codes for CASSSPGLAGLNEQFF.

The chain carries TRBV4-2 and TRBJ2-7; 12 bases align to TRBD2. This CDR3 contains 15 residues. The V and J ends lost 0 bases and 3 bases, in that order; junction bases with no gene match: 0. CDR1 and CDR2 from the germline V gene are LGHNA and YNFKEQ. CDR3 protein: CASSQETSGSYEQYF. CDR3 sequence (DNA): TGTGCCAGCAGCCAAGAGACTAGCGGGAGCTACGAGCAGTACTTC.

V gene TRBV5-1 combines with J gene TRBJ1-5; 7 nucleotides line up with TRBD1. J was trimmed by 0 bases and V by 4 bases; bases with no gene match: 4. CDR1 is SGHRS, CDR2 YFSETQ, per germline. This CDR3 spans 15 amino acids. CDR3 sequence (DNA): TGCGCCAGCAGCCCGGGACAGACTAGCAATCAGCCCCAGCATTTT. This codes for CASSPGQTSNQPQHF.

The CDR3 loop is CASSPPTGAHNYGYTF. CDR3 DNA sequence: TGTGCCAGCTCACCACCGACAGGGGCACACAACTATGGCTACACCTTC. The chain joins TRBV18 to TRBJ1-2, with TRBD1 identical over 8 bases. V lost 0 bases to trimming and J lost 2 bases; unmatched junction nucleotides: 5. Germline V gene sequence: CDR1 KGHSH, CDR2 LQKENI. CDR3 size: 16 residues.

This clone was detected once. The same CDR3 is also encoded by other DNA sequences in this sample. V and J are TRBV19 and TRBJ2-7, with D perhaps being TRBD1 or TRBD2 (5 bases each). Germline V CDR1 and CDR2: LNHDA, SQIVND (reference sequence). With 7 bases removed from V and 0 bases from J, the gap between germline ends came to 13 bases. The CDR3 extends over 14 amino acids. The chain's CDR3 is CASTPGSSSYEQYF. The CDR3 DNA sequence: TGTGCCAGTACCCCAGGGAGTAGCTCCTACGAGCAGTACTTC.

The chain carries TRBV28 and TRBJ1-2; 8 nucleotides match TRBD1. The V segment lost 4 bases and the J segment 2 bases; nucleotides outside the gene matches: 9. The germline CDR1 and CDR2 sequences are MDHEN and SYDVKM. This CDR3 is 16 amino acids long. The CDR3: CASSSPRTGPNYGYTF. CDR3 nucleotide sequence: TGTGCCAGCAGTTCCCCACGGACAGGGCCAAACTATGGCTACACCTTC.

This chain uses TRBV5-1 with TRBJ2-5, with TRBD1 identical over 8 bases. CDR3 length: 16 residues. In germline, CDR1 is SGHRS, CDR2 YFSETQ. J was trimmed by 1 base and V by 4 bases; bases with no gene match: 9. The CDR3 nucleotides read TGCGCCAGCAGCAGGACAGGGATAGTAGTCCAAGAGACCCAGTACTTC. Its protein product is CASSRTGIVVQETQYF. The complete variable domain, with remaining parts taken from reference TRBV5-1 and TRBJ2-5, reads KAGVTQTPRYLIKTRGQQVTLSCSPISGHRSVSWYQQTPGQGLQFLFEYFSETQRNKGNFPGRFSGRQFSNSRSEMNVSTLELGDSALYLCASSRTGIVVQETQYFGPGTRLLVL.

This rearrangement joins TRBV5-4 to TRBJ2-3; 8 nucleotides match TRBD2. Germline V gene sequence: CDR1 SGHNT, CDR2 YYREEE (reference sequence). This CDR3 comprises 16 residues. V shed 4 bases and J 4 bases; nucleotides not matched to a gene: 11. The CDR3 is CASSLYPGLGPDTQYF. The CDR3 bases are TGTGCCAGCAGCCTTTACCCGGGACTAGGGCCAGATACGCAGTATTTT.

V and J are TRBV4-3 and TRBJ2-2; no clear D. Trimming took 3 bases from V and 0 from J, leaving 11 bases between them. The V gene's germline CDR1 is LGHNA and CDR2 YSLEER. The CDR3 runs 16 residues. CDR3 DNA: TGCGCCAGCAGCCATTCTAGGCCGTCGAACACCGGGGAGCTGTTTTTT. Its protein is CASSHSRPSNTGELFF.

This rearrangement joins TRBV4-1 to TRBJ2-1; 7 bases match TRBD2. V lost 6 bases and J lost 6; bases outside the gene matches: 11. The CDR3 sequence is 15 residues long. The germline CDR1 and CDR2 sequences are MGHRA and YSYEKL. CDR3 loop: CASSPVAGLLNEQFF. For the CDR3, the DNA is TGCGCCAGCAGTCCAGTAGCGGGCCTCCTCAATGAGCAGTTCTTC.

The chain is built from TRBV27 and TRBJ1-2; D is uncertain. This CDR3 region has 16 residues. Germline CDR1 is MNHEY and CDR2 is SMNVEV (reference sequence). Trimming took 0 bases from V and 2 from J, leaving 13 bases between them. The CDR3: CASSLSFQPQNYGYTF. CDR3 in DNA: TGTGCCAGCAGTTTATCGTTCCAGCCTCAAAACTATGGCTACACCTTC.

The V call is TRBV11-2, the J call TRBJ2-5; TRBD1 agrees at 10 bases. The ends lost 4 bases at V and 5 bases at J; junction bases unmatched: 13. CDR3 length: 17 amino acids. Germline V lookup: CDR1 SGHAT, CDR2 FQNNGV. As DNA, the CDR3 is TGTGCCAGCAGCTCCCGGGACAGGGGCGTTTTTTGGGAGACCCAGTACTTC. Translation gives CASSSRDRGVFWETQYF.

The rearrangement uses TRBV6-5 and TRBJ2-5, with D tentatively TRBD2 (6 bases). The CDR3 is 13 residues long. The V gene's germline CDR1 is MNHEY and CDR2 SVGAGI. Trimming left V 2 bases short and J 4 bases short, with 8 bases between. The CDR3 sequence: CASSYPGGETQYF. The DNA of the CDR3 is TGTGCCAGCAGTTACCCCGGGGGAGAGACCCAGTACTTC.

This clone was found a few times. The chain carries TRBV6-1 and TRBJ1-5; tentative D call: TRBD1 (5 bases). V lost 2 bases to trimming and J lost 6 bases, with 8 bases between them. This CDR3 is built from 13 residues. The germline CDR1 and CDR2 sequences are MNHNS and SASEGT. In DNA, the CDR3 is TGTGCCAGCAGTGAATTTGGGGGTCAGCCCCAGCATTTT. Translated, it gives CASSEFGGQPQHF.

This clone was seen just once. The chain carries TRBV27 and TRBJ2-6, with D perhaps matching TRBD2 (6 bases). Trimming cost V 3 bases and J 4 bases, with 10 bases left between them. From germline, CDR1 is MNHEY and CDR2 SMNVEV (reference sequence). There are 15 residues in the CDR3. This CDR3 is CASSFRGSGANVLTF. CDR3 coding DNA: TGTGCCAGCAGTTTCCGGGGGTCCGGGGCCAACGTCCTGACTTTC.

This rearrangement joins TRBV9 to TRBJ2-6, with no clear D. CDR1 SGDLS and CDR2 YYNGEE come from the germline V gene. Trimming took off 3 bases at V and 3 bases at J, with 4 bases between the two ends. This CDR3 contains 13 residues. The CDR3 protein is CASSGFGANVLTF. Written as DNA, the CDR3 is TGTGCCAGCAGCGGATTTGGGGCCAACGTCCTGACTTTC.